Sequencing of this TCR beta chain was carried out in a study of identical twins. This clonotype was seen ten or more times. This CDR3 has 13 residues. Germline V CDR1 and CDR2: SGHRS, YFSETQ. The V end lost 1 base, the J end lost 5 bases, and 6 bases lay between the germline ends. MiXCR, run by TCRdb on the 5' RACE reads, gives a single entry per CDR3 protein. This table holds around 500,000 distinct CDR3 sequences, approximately 15% found once. These data also formed part of another study, on yellow fever vaccine responses in identical twins.

V usage is TRBV5-1 and J usage is TRBJ2-2, with no clear D. Sequenced input: CD4+ T cells sorted from blood. The receptor was isolated from a young woman in good health. The CDR3 DNA sequence: TGCGCCAGCAGCTTGACGGTGACCGGGGAGCTGTTTTTT. It yields the protein CASSLTVTGELFF.